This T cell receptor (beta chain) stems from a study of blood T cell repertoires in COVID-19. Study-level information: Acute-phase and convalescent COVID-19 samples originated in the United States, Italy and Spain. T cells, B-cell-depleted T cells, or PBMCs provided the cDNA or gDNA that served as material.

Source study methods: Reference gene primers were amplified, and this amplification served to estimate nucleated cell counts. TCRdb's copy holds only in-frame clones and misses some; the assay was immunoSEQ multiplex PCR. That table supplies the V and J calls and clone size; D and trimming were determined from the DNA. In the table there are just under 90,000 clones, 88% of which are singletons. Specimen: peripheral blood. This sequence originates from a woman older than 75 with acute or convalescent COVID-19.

Written as DNA, the CDR3 is TGTGCCAGCAGTTACTCGGGCAGCATGAACACTGAAGCTTTCTTT. Its translation: CASSYSGSMNTEAFF. The genes are TRBV6-5 and TRBJ1-1; D is unclear. Germline V lookup: CDR1 MNHEY, CDR2 SVGAGI. CDR3 length: 15 amino acids. The V gene lost 0 bases and the J gene lost 0 bases, with 8 bases spanning the gap.